The sequence of this TCR beta chain was determined in a study of post-analysis software for immune sequencing data. Turning to the study itself: Progressive-relapsing, secondary progressive and relapsing-remitting multiple sclerosis were among the disease courses included.

Included in the TCR beta cDNA libraries were unique molecular identifiers. Around 500,000 cDNA molecules were obtained per 1 to 10 million input T cells. TCRdb re-called the PCR reads through MiXCR, storing one row per CDR3 protein. The table has about 760,000 distinct CDR3 sequences, roughly 27% seen once. A note on this clonotype: As yet, its antigen is unknown.

Overall study findings and caveats: Co-batched samples clustered tightly together by F measure. Controls' normalized Chao1 diversity significantly exceeded that of multiple sclerosis patients.

The clonotype comes from a girl aged 10 to 17 with multiple sclerosis. Source material: blood.

DNA for the CDR3: TGCGCCAGCAGCCCAGTCCCGGGACTAGTACGAGGCTCCTACGAGCAGTACTTC. It encodes CASSPVPGLVRGSYEQYF. V is TRBV4-1 and J is TRBJ2-7; 8 nucleotides agree with TRBD2. V lost 4 bases and J lost 0; bases outside the gene matches: 14. This CDR3 spans 18 amino acids. In germline, CDR1 is MGHRA, CDR2 YSYEKL.